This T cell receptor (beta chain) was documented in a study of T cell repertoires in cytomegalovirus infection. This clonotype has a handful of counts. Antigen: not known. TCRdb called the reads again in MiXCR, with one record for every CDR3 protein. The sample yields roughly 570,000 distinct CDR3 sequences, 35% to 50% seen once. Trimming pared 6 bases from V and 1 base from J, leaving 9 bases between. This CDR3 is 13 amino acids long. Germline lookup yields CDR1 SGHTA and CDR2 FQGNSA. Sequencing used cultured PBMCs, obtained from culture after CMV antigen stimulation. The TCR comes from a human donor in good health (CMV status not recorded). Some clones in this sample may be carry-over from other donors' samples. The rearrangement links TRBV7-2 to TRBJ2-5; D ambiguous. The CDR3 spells CASSRRVQETQYF. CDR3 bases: TGTGCCAGCAGTCGACGGGTCCAAGAGACCCAGTACTTC.